These 7 T cell receptor beta chains came from one sample sequenced in a study of technical replicates of blood from several donors. The repertoire was sequenced with immunoSEQ multiplex PCR; TCRdb's copy has only in-frame clones and lacks some. The repertoire has about 34,000 clones, roughly nine tenths of them found once; the top ten carry approximately 4.3%. The sample consisted of PBMCs. The receptors here all came from a human donor in good health. Some clones in this sample may be carry-over from other donors' samples.

The chain recombines TRBV9 with TRBJ2-3, with 7 bases matching TRBD2. The V gene end was trimmed by 0 bases and the J gene end by 3 bases; junction bases not matched to a gene: 4. This CDR3 comprises 15 residues. Germline lookup yields CDR1 SGDLS and CDR2 YYNGEE. The CDR3 protein is CASSVGLAVTDTQYF. The CDR3 coding sequence is TGTGCCAGCAGCGTAGGTCTAGCGGTTACAGATACGCAGTATTTT.

By share, this clone counts as medium-sized. This chain uses TRBV4-2 with TRBJ1-4; 8 bases are shared with TRBD1. This CDR3 is 16 amino acids long. Trimming took 4 bases from V and 3 from J; bases not matched to a gene: 7. The germline V gene has CDR1 LGHNA and CDR2 YNFKEQ. The CDR3 protein is CASSPSQGASNEKLFF. The CDR3 DNA sequence: TGTGCCAGCAGCCCTAGCCAGGGGGCTTCTAATGAAAAACTGTTTTTT.

J is TRBJ1-5 and V is TRBV6-5; D may be TRBD1 (6 bases). This CDR3 comprises 15 residues. V was clipped by 4 bases and J by 4 bases, with 14 bases between them. Germline CDR1 MNHEY, CDR2 SVGAGI. CDR3 region: CASSSRGSQNQPQHF. The CDR3 coding sequence is TGTGCCAGCAGTTCCAGGGGATCCCAAAATCAGCCCCAGCATTTT.

The rearrangement joins TRBV7-6 to TRBJ2-2; no firm D call. V gave up 3 bases and J gave up 6 bases, with 5 bases separating them. In germline, CDR1 is SGHVS, CDR2 FNYEAQ. The CDR3 covers 12 residues. The CDR3 spells CASSFPSGELFF. The CDR3 DNA follows: TGTGCCAGCAGCTTCCCTTCCGGGGAGCTGTTTTTT. The complete variable domain, with remaining parts taken from reference TRBV7-6 and TRBJ2-2, reads GAGVSQSPRYKVTKRGQDVALRCDPISGHVSLYWYRQALGQGPEFLTYFNYEAQQDKSGLPNDRFSAERPEGSISTLTIQRTEQRDSAMYRCASSFPSGELFFGEGSRLTVL.

V gene TRBV7-9 combines with J gene TRBJ2-4, with D tentatively TRBD2 (6 bases). Trimming shortened V by 2 bases and J by 7 bases, and 15 bases separated the two germline ends. The CDR3 is 15 residues long. Germline V lookup: CDR1 SEHNR, CDR2 FQNEAQ (reference sequence). The CDR3 DNA reads as TGTGCCAGCAGCTTAAGGGGAGGATCGAGCAACATTCAGTACTTC. Residues: CASSLRGGSSNIQYF.

The chain joins TRBV18 to TRBJ2-2; D call uncertain. V was shortened by 0 bases and J by 2 bases, with 10 bases between the two germline ends. CDR1 KGHSH and CDR2 LQKENI come from the germline V gene. This CDR3 spans 16 amino acids. Here the CDR3 reads CASSPPAATNTGELFF. CDR3 nucleotides: TGTGCCAGCTCACCACCGGCGGCAACAAACACCGGGGAGCTGTTTTTT. Full variable domain (rest looked up from reference TRBV18 and TRBJ2-2): NAGVMQNPRHLVRRRGQEARLRCSPMKGHSHVYWYRQLPEEGLKFMVYLQKENIIDESGMPKERFSAEFPKEGPSILRIQQVVRGDSAAYFCASSPPAATNTGELFFGEGSRLTVL.

V and J are TRBV11-1 and TRBJ2-2; D perhaps matches TRBD2 (5 bases). The CDR3 consists of 13 residues. The V end was cut by 0 bases, the J end by 13 bases, with 12 bases between. The germline V gene has CDR1 SGHAT and CDR2 FQDESV (reference sequence). The CDR3 loop reads CASSLARSAGLFF. The CDR3 coding sequence is TGTGCCAGCAGCTTAGCACGGTCCGCGGGGCTGTTTTTT.